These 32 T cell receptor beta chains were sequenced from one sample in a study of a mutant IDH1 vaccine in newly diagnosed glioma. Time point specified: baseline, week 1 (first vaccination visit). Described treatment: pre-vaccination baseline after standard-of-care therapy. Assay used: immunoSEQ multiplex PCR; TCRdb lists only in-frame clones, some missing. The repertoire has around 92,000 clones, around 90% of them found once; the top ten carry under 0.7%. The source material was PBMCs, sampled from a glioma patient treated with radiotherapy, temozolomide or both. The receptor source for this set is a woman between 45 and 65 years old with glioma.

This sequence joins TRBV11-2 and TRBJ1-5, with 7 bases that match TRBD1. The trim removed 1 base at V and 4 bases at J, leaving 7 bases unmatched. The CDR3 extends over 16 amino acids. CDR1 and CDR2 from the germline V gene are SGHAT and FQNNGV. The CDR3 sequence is CASSLAGAGGNQPQHF. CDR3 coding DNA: TGTGCCAGCAGCTTAGCTGGGGCAGGGGGGAATCAGCCCCAGCATTTT. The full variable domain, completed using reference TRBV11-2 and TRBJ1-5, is EAGVAQSPRYKIIEKRQSVAFWCNPISGHATLYWYQQILGQGPKLLIQFQNNGVVDDSQLPKDRFSAERLKGVDSTLKIQPAKLEDSAVYLCASSLAGAGGNQPQHFGDGTRLSIL.

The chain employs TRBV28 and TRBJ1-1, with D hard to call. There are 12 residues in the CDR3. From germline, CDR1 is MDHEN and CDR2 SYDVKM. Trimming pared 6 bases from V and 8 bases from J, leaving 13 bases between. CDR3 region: CASSLGVKEAFF. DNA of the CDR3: TGTGCCAGCAGCCTAGGAGTAAAGGAAGCTTTCTTT.

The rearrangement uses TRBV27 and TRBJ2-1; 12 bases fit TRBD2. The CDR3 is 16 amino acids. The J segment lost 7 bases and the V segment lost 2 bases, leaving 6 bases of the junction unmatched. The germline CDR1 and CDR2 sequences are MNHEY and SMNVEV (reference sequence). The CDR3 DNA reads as TGTGCCAGCAGTTTAGTAGGACTAGCGGGAAAAAATGAGCAGTTCTTC. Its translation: CASSLVGLAGKNEQFF.

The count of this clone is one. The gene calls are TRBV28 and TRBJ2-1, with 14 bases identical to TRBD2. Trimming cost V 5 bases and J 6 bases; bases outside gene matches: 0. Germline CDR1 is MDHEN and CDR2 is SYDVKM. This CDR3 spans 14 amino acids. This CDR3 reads CASSGLAGGNEQFF. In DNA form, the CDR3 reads TGTGCCAGCAGTGGACTAGCGGGAGGCAATGAGCAGTTCTTC.

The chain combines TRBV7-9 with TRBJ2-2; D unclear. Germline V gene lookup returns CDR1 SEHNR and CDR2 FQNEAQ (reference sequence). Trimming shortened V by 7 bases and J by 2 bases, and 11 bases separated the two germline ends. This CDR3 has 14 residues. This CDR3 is CASKDQANTGELFF. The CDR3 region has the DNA TGTGCCAGCAAAGATCAGGCTAACACCGGGGAGCTGTTTTTT. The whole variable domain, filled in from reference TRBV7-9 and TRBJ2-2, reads DTGVSQNPRHKITKRGQNVTFRCDPISEHNRLYWYRQTLGQGPEFLTYFQNEAQLEKSRLLSDRFSAERPKGSFSTLEIQRTEQGDSAMYLCASKDQANTGELFFGEGSRLTVL.

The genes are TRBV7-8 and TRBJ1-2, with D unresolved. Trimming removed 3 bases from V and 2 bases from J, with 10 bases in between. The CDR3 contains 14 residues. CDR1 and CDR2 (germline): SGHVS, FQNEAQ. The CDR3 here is CASSLTSLNYGYTF. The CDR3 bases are TGTGCCAGCAGCTTGACAAGTCTAAACTATGGCTACACCTTC.

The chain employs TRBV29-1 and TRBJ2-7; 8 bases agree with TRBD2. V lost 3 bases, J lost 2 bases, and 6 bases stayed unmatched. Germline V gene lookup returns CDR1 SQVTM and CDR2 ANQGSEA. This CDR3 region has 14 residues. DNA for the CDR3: TGCAGCGTTGAGCCCGCGGGGGGCGCCTACGAGCAGTACTTC. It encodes CSVEPAGGAYEQYF.

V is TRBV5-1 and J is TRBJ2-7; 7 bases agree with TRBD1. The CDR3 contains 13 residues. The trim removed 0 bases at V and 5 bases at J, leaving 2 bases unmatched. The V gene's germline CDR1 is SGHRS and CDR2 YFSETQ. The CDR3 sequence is CASSLGQGDEQYF. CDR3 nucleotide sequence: TGCGCCAGCAGCTTGGGACAGGGTGACGAGCAGTACTTC.

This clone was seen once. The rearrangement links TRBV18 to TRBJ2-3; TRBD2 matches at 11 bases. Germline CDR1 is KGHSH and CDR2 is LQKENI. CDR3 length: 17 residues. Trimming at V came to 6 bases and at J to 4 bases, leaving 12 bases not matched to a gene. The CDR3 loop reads CASSLLAGGPEADTQYF. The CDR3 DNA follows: TGTGCCAGCTCCCTTTTAGCGGGAGGGCCCGAGGCAGATACGCAGTATTTT.

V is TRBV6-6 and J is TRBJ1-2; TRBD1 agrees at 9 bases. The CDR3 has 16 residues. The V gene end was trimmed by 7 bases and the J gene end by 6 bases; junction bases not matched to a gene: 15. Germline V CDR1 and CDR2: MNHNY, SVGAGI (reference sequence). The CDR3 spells CASTGTGISRSHGYTF. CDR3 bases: TGTGCCAGCACAGGGACAGGGATATCAAGGTCTCATGGCTACACCTTC.

The CDR3 DNA reads as TGTGCCAGCAGCAAACGGCCCCGTGATCAGCCCCAGCATTTT. Translating gives CASSKRPRDQPQHF. V is TRBV21-1 and J is TRBJ1-5. TRBV21-1 is reported as a pseudogene. The CDR3 loop spans 14 amino acids.

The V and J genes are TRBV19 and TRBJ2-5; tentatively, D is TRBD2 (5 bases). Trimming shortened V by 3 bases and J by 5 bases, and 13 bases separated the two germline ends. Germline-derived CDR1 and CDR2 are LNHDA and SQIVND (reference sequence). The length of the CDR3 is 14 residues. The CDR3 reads CASSIGRQRETQYF. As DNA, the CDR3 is TGTGCCAGTAGTATCGGTAGGCAGCGGGAGACCCAGTACTTC.

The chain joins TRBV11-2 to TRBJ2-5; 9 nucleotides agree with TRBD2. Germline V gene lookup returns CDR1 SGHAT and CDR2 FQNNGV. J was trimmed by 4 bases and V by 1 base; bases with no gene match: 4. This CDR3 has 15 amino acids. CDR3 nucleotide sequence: TGTGCCAGCAGCTTAGCTAGCGGGATGGGAGAGACCCAGTACTTC. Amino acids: CASSLASGMGETQYF. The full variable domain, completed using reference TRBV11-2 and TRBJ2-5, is EAGVAQSPRYKIIEKRQSVAFWCNPISGHATLYWYQQILGQGPKLLIQFQNNGVVDDSQLPKDRFSAERLKGVDSTLKIQPAKLEDSAVYLCASSLASGMGETQYFGPGTRLLVL.

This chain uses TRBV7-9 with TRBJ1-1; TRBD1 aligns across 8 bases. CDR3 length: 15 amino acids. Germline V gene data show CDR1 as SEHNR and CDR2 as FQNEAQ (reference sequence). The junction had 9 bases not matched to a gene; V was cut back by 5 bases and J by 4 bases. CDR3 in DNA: TGTGCCAGCAGCACCCAACAGGGGGGTGGCACTGAAGCTTTCTTT. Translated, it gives CASSTQQGGGTEAFF.

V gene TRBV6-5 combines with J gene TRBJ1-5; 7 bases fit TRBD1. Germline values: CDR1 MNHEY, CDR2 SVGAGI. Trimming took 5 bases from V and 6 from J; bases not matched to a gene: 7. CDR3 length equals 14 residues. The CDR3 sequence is CASSPQGVGQPQHF. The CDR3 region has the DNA TGTGCCAGCAGTCCCCAGGGGGTCGGTCAGCCCCAGCATTTT.

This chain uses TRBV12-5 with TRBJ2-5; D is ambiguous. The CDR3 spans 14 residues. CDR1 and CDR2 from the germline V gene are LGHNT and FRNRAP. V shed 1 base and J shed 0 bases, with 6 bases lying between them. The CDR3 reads CASGLGANQETQYF. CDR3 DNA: TGTGCTAGTGGTTTGGGGGCTAACCAAGAGACCCAGTACTTC.

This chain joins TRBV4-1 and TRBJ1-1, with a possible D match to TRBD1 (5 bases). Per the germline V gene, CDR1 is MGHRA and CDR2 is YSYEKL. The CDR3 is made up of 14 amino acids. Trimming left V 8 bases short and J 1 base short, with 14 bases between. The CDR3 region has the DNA TGCGCCAGCGCTCCGACCGGGGGGAACACTGAAGCTTTCTTT. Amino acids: CASAPTGGNTEAFF.

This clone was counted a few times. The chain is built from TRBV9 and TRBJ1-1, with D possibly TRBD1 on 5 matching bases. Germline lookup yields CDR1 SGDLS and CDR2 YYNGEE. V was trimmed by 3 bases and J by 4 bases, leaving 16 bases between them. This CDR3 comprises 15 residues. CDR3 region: CASSGRGSVGTEAFF. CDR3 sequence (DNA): TGTGCCAGCAGCGGGAGGGGCTCGGTGGGCACTGAAGCTTTCTTT.

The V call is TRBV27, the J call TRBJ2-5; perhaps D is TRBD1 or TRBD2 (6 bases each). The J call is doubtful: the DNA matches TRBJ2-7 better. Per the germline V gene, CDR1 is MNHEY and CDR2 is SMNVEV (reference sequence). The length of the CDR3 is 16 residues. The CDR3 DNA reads TGTGCCAGCAGTTCCCGCGGAGGGGGAGGACTGGGCGAGCAGTACTTC. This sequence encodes CASSSRGGGGLGEQYF.

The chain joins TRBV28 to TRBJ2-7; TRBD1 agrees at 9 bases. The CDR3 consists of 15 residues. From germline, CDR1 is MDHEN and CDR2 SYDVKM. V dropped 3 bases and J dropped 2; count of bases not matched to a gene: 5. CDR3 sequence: CASSFPGTGTYEQYF. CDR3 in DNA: TGTGCCAGCAGTTTCCCCGGGACAGGGACCTACGAGCAGTACTTC.

CDR3 amino acids: CASSSPTWTGSPKNIQYF. In DNA form, the CDR3 reads TGTGCCAGCAGCTCCCCAACTTGGACAGGGTCTCCCAAAAACATTCAGTACTTC. This rearrangement joins TRBV5-6 to TRBJ2-4; 8 bases fit TRBD1. The germline CDR1 and CDR2 sequences are SGHDT and YYEEEE. V was clipped by 3 bases and J by 2 bases; unmatched bases: 13. The CDR3 runs to 18 residues.

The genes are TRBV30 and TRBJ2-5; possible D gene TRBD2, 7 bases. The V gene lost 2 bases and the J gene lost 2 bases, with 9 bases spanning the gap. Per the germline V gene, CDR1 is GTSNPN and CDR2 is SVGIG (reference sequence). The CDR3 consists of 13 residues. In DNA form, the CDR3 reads TGTGCCTGGAGTCGGGGGGCTCAAGAGACCCAGTACTTC. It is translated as CAWSRGAQETQYF.

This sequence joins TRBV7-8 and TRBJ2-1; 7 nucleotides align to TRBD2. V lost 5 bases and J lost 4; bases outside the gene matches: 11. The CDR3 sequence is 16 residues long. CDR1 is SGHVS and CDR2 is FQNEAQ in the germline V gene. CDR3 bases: TGTGCCAGCAGCCACACACCTAGCGGACTTTACAATGAGCAGTTCTTC. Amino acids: CASSHTPSGLYNEQFF.

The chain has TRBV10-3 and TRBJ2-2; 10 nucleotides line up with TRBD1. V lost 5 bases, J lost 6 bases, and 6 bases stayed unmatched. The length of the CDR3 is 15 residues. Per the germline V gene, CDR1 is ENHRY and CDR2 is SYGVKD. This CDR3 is CAISQRQGAPGELFF. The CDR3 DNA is TGTGCCATCAGTCAGCGACAGGGGGCTCCCGGGGAGCTGTTTTTT.

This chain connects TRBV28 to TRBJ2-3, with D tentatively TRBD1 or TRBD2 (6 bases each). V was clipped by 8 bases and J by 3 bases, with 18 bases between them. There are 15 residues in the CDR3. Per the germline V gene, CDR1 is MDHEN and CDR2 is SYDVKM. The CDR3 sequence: CASPPRGAGTDTQYF. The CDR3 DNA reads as TGTGCCAGCCCCCCAAGGGGGGCCGGTACAGATACGCAGTATTTT.

The CDR3 nucleotides read TGTGCCAGCAGCCCGGGACTAGCGGGAGGAAGCACCGGGGAGCTGTTTTTT. This translates into CASSPGLAGGSTGELFF. V and J are TRBV7-9 and TRBJ2-2, with 15 positions matching TRBD2. Germline V lookup: CDR1 SEHNR, CDR2 FQNEAQ (reference sequence). There are 17 residues in the CDR3. Trimming cost V 5 bases and J 4 bases; bases outside gene matches: 5. The full variable domain, completed using reference TRBV7-9 and TRBJ2-2, is DTGVSQNPRHKITKRGQNVTFRCDPISEHNRLYWYRQTLGQGPEFLTYFQNEAQLEKSRLLSDRFSAERPKGSFSTLEIQRTEQGDSAMYLCASSPGLAGGSTGELFFGEGSRLTVL.

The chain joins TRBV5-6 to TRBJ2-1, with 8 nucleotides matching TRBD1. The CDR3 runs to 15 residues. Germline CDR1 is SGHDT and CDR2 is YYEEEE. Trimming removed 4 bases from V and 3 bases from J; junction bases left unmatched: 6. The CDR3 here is CASSLRTGIYNEQFF. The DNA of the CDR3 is TGTGCCAGCAGCCTTCGGACAGGGATCTACAATGAGCAGTTCTTC.

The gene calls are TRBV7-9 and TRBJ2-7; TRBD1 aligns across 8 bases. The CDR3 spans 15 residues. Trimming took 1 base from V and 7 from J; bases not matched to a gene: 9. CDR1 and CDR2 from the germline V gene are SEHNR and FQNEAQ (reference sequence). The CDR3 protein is CASSLVGRGLGEQYF. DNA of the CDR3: TGTGCCAGCAGCTTAGTGGGCAGGGGGCTAGGAGAGCAGTACTTC.

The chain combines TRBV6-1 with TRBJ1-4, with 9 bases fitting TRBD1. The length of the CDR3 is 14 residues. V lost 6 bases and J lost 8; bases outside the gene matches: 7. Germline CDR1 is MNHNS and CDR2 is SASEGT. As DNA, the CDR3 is TGTGCCAGCAGGGCCGGGACAGGGAACGAAAAACTGTTTTTT. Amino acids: CASRAGTGNEKLFF.

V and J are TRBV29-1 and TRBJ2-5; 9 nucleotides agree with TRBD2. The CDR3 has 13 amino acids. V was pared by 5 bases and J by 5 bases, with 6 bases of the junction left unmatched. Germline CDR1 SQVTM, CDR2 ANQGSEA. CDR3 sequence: CSVLAGLRETQYF. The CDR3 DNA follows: TGCAGCGTTCTAGCGGGGCTGAGGGAGACCCAGTACTTC.

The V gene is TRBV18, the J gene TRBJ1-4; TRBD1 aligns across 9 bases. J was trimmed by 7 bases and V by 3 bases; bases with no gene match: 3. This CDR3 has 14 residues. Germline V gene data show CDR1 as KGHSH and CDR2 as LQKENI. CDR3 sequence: CASSPGQGTEKLFF. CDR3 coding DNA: TGTGCCAGCTCACCCGGACAGGGGACTGAAAAACTGTTTTTT.

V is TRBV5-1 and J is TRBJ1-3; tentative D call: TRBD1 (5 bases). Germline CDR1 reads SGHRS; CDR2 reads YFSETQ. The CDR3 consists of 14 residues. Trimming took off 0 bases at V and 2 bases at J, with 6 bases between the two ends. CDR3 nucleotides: TGCGCCAGCAGCTTGGCGGGGGCTGGAAACACCATATATTTT. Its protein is CASSLAGAGNTIYF.